Described below is a single TCR beta chain sequence and its context. The CDR3 runs to 14 residues. From germline, CDR1 is LNHDA and CDR2 SQIVND (reference sequence). Trimming shortened V by 8 bases and J by 7 bases, and 20 bases separated the two germline ends. This entry is derived from a study of cytomegalovirus exposure and HLA in healthy donors. The PCR used 60 Vbeta and 13 Jbeta primers. Sequencing used immunoSEQ multiplex PCR; TCRdb keeps in-frame clones, though not all of them. The profile covers 200,000 to 250,000 clones, with 65% to 80% appearing a single time and around 1.7% taken by the ten largest. Those who donated were healthy bone marrow donors.

Material: PBMCs. This receptor was obtained from a man aged 50 to 59 in good health and CMV-seronegative. The V and J genes are TRBV19 and TRBJ2-5; D remains unclear. DNA of the CDR3: TGTGCCAGTCGCGTCGGCCCACTGGAGCCGACCCAGTACTTC. It is translated as CASRVGPLEPTQYF.